The 26 T cell receptor beta chains given below trace back to one sample, sequenced in a study of human T cells and chemical hapten exposure. MiXCR, run by TCRdb on the RACE reads, gives a single entry per CDR3 protein. The repertoire includes 130,000 or so distinct CDR3 sequences, about 8.2% of them detected once, and approximately 1.6% sits in the top ten. Time point reported: healthy volunteer bleed at 2 weeks. Sequencing started from total RNA isolated from unfractionated whole blood. Sequenced material: whole blood. All receptors derive from a male donor in good health. Some clones in this sample may be carry-over from other donors' samples.

The table lists this clonotype with a few counts. The chain carries TRBV3-1 and TRBJ1-6; D ambiguous. CDR3 length: 15 amino acids. Germline CDR1 is LGHDT and CDR2 is YNNKEL (reference sequence). V dropped 1 base and J dropped 8 bases, with 12 bases sitting between them. The CDR3 sequence is CASSQVPGSDSPLHF. The CDR3 coding sequence is TGTGCCAGCAGCCAAGTTCCAGGATCGGATTCACCCCTCCACTTT.

The rearrangement joins TRBV7-6 to TRBJ1-6, with D possibly being TRBD1 (5 bases). This CDR3 has 14 residues. Trimming took 1 base from V and 10 from J, leaving 11 bases between them. The germline V gene encodes CDR1 SGHVS and CDR2 FNYEAQ. CDR3 in DNA: TGTGCCAGCAGCTTAGGGGGGTTGGGATCACCCCTCCACTTT. Amino acids: CASSLGGLGSPLHF.

This clonotype has ten or more counts. V gene TRBV5-1 combines with J gene TRBJ1-1; the D gene is possibly TRBD1 (6 bases). The CDR3 sequence is 13 residues long. With 3 bases removed from V and 5 bases from J, the gap between germline ends came to 11 bases. CDR1 SGHRS and CDR2 YFSETQ come from the germline V gene. CDR3 loop: CASSSVRGTEAFF. CDR3 coding DNA: TGCGCCAGCAGCTCGGTCAGGGGAACTGAAGCTTTCTTT.

This clonotype has at least ten counts. The genes are TRBV18 and TRBJ1-1, with 8 bases identical to TRBD1. CDR1 is KGHSH, CDR2 LQKENI, per germline. Trimming removed 3 bases from V and 5 bases from J; junction bases left unmatched: 8. The length of the CDR3 is 15 residues. The CDR3 sequence is CASSPFQDRGTEAFF. The CDR3 nucleotides read TGTGCCAGCTCACCGTTCCAAGACAGGGGAACTGAAGCTTTCTTT.

This clonotype was picked up many times. The chain employs TRBV20-1 and TRBJ1-5; no reliable D call. Trimming removed 1 base at V and 1 base at J, with 11 bases between. CDR3 length: 15 residues. Looked up from germline, CDR1 is DFQATT and CDR2 is SNEGSKA (reference sequence). For the CDR3, the DNA is TGCAGTGCTAGAGTCGGGGTAAGAAGCAATCAGCCCCAGCATTTT. Protein sequence: CSARVGVRSNQPQHF.

The chain recombines TRBV12-3 or TRBV12-4 with TRBJ1-5; 9 bases are a match to TRBD1. V was clipped by 6 bases and J by 5 bases; unmatched bases: 5. The CDR3 has 14 amino acids. The CDR3 protein is CASRLQGAHQPQHF. CDR3 DNA sequence: TGTGCCAGCAGGCTACAGGGGGCTCATCAGCCCCAGCATTTT.

This clonotype was counted at least ten times. This chain connects TRBV7-2 to TRBJ2-1; D remains unclear. The germline V gene has CDR1 SGHTA and CDR2 FQGNSA. With 5 bases removed from V and 8 bases from J, the gap between germline ends came to 19 bases. The length of the CDR3 is 15 residues. CDR3 sequence: CASSQPLAAWDEQFF. CDR3 bases: TGTGCCAGCAGCCAACCCCTGGCGGCGTGGGATGAGCAGTTCTTC.

This clonotype has a handful of counts. The genes are TRBV2 and TRBJ2-2, with D tentatively TRBD1 (6 bases). CDR3 length: 16 amino acids. Germline V gene sequence: CDR1 SNHLY, CDR2 FYNNEI. The V gene lost 3 bases and the J gene lost 5 bases, with 16 bases spanning the gap. The CDR3 DNA reads TGTGCCAGCAGTGAGGATCAGGGGCAGGGGACCGGGGAGCTGTTTTTT. Amino acids: CASSEDQGQGTGELFF.

J is TRBJ2-3 and V is TRBV27, with 7 bases matching TRBD2. The CDR3 length is 14 residues. J gave up 1 base and V 8 bases, and 6 bases lay outside the gene matches. Germline CDR1 is MNHEY and CDR2 is SMNVEV (reference sequence). CDR3 nucleotides: TGTGCCAGCCGGGACTACCACCGCACAGATACGCAGTATTTT. Translating it yields CASRDYHRTDTQYF.

The J gene is TRBJ1-5, the V gene TRBV20-1; D gene uncertain. The germline gives CDR1 DFQATT, CDR2 SNEGSKA (reference sequence). Trimming cost V 0 bases and J 6 bases, with 12 bases left between them. The CDR3 runs 14 residues. The CDR3, as DNA: TGCAGTGCTAGAGATGTGTCCAGCGGTCAGCCCCAGCATTTT. It is translated as CSARDVSSGQPQHF.

In its sample, this clonotype was seen many times. The chain combines TRBV2 with TRBJ2-4; D uncertain. Germline CDR1 and CDR2: SNHLY and FYNNEI. V was clipped by 3 bases and J by 7 bases, with 1 base between them. This CDR3 is 10 amino acids long. The CDR3 reads CASSDNIQYF. CDR3 coding DNA: TGTGCCAGCAGTGATAACATTCAGTACTTC.

This clonotype was observed a handful of times. The genes are TRBV9 and TRBJ2-5; 12 nucleotides align to TRBD2. J was trimmed by 5 bases and V by 4 bases; bases with no gene match: 9. This CDR3 has 16 amino acids. The germline gives CDR1 SGDLS, CDR2 YYNGEE. CDR3 protein: CASSLTGLAGRETQYF. CDR3 DNA: TGTGCCAGCAGCTTAACCGGACTAGCGGGACGTGAGACCCAGTACTTC.

V gene TRBV10-3 combines with J gene TRBJ2-7, with 7 bases aligning to TRBD2. The CDR3 runs to 14 residues. Unmatched junction bases numbered 12, after V lost 7 bases and J lost 6 bases. Germline V gene sequence: CDR1 ENHRY, CDR2 SYGVKD. The CDR3 loop is CAINPSGNLREQYF. The CDR3 DNA follows: TGTGCCATCAACCCCAGCGGGAATCTCCGCGAGCAGTACTTC.

This clonotype was counted ten times or more. CDR3 residues: CASSENRGPTNEKLFF. CDR3 in DNA: TGTGCCAGCAGTGAAAACAGGGGACCAACTAATGAAAAACTGTTTTTT. The J gene is TRBJ1-4, the V gene TRBV12-3 or TRBV12-4, with 7 bases aligning to TRBD1. The CDR3 spans 16 residues. The V and J ends lost 5 bases and 0 bases, in that order; junction bases with no gene match: 6.

The table lists this clonotype with a few counts. The chain employs TRBV4-1 and TRBJ2-7; 7 nucleotides align to TRBD2. The V segment lost 1 base and the J segment 0 bases; nucleotides outside the gene matches: 3. There are 15 residues in the CDR3. Germline CDR1 is MGHRA and CDR2 is YSYEKL. CDR3 protein: CASSQVSGYSYEQYF. CDR3 DNA: TGCGCCAGCAGCCAAGTTAGCGGGTACTCCTACGAGCAGTACTTC.

This clonotype came up a few times. The chain is built from TRBV4-1 and TRBJ1-6; possibly TRBD1 for D (5 bases). Germline V gene sequence: CDR1 MGHRA, CDR2 YSYEKL. The CDR3 loop spans 16 amino acids. Trimming stripped 6 bases from V and 0 bases from J, with 12 bases between. In DNA, the CDR3 is TGCGCCAGCAGGGCCAGGGCGAGCTCCTATAATTCACCCCTCCACTTT. This sequence encodes CASRARASSYNSPLHF.

There are many counts of this clonotype. The CDR3 coding sequence is TGCGCCAGCAGTCCTTCGATAGCGGGAGCACAGGAAAGCACAGATACGCAGTATTTT. As protein: CASSPSIAGAQESTDTQYF. This rearrangement joins TRBV10-1 to TRBJ2-3, with 9 bases that match TRBD2. The CDR3 loop spans 19 amino acids. Trimming cost V 5 bases and J 0 bases; bases outside gene matches: 15. Germline V gene sequence: CDR1 WNHNN, CDR2 SYGVQD (reference sequence).

The chain links TRBV5-1 to TRBJ2-3; D is ambiguous. V was shortened by 4 bases and J by 2 bases, with 11 bases between the two germline ends. The CDR3 is made up of 14 amino acids. Germline V lookup: CDR1 SGHRS, CDR2 YFSETQ. CDR3 coding DNA: TGCGCCAGCAGCCTGACTGTTTACACAGATACGCAGTATTTT. As protein: CASSLTVYTDTQYF. Complete variable domain (other parts from reference TRBV5-1 and TRBJ2-3): KAGVTQTPRYLIKTRGQQVTLSCSPISGHRSVSWYQQTPGQGLQFLFEYFSETQRNKGNFPGRFSGRQFSNSRSEMNVSTLELGDSALYLCASSLTVYTDTQYFGPGTRLTVL.

V is TRBV9 and J is TRBJ2-7; tentatively, D is TRBD1 (5 bases). Germline V gene lookup returns CDR1 SGDLS and CDR2 YYNGEE. Trimming took off 0 bases at V and 2 bases at J, with 9 bases between the two ends. The CDR3 has 14 amino acids. Here the CDR3 reads CASSVATGAYEQYF. DNA for the CDR3: TGTGCCAGCAGCGTAGCCACAGGAGCCTACGAGCAGTACTTC.

This clonotype was counted ten times or more. In DNA form, the CDR3 reads TGTGCCAGCAGCCGCTTGGGGACAGGGGGCGGTAACAATCAGCCCCAGCATTTT. This sequence encodes CASSRLGTGGGNNQPQHF. The rearrangement joins TRBV12-3 or TRBV12-4 to TRBJ1-5; 12 bases match TRBD1. J was trimmed by 3 bases and V by 6 bases; bases with no gene match: 12. This CDR3 has 18 residues.

The chain uses TRBV6-6 and TRBJ2-5, with D perhaps TRBD2 (5 bases). V lost 6 bases and J lost 5, with 16 bases in between. The CDR3 is 14 amino acids. CDR1 is MNHNY and CDR2 is SVGAGI in the germline V gene (reference sequence). CDR3 in amino acids: CASSPRRSGETQYF. The CDR3 bases are TGTGCCAGCAGCCCCCGGAGGTCCGGGGAGACCCAGTACTTC.

This clonotype was counted ten times or more. The chain combines TRBV6-5 with TRBJ1-6, with 9 positions matching TRBD1. Germline CDR1 is MNHEY and CDR2 is SVGAGI. CDR3 length equals 19 residues. The J segment lost 0 bases and the V segment lost 0 bases, leaving 6 bases of the junction unmatched. Here the CDR3 reads CASSYSGQGTSSYNSPLHF. CDR3 sequence (DNA): TGTGCCAGCAGTTACTCAGGACAGGGGACGAGCTCCTATAATTCACCCCTCCACTTT.

This chain uses TRBV29-1 with TRBJ2-2, with TRBD1 as a possible D gene (5 bases). V lost 4 bases, J lost 6 bases, and 12 bases lay in between. Per the germline V gene, CDR1 is SQVTM and CDR2 is ANQGSEA. The CDR3 sequence is 13 residues long. The CDR3 coding sequence is TGCAGCGTTGCATTCAGGGCGGCCGGGGAGCTGTTTTTT. Encoded protein: CSVAFRAAGELFF.

There are many counts of this clonotype. The gene calls are TRBV18 and TRBJ1-5; 8 nucleotides agree with TRBD1. V was pared by 2 bases and J by 3 bases, with 3 bases of the junction left unmatched. The CDR3 contains 15 residues. The germline V gene encodes CDR1 KGHSH and CDR2 LQKENI. This chain's CDR3 is CASSPGQGPNQPQHF. CDR3 nucleotide sequence: TGTGCCAGCTCACCAGGACAGGGACCCAATCAGCCCCAGCATTTT.

This rearrangement joins TRBV20-1 to TRBJ1-6; 9 bases fit TRBD1. Germline V gene data show CDR1 as DFQATT and CDR2 as SNEGSKA (reference sequence). This CDR3 comprises 16 residues. The trim removed 6 bases at V and 9 bases at J, leaving 15 bases unmatched. CDR3 protein: CSAQLIDRGDGSPLHF. CDR3 sequence (DNA): TGCAGTGCCCAATTAATTGACAGGGGGGACGGTTCACCCCTCCACTTT.

The chain has TRBV7-2 and TRBJ2-5, with a possible D match to TRBD2 (5 bases). Germline V CDR1 and CDR2: SGHTA, FQGNSA. This CDR3 is 15 amino acids long. V was shortened by 6 bases and J by 5 bases, with 19 bases between the two germline ends. CDR3 in DNA: TGTGCCAGCAGTTCCCCCCTAGGCAGGAGGGAGACCCAGTACTTC. Translated: CASSSPLGRRETQYF.